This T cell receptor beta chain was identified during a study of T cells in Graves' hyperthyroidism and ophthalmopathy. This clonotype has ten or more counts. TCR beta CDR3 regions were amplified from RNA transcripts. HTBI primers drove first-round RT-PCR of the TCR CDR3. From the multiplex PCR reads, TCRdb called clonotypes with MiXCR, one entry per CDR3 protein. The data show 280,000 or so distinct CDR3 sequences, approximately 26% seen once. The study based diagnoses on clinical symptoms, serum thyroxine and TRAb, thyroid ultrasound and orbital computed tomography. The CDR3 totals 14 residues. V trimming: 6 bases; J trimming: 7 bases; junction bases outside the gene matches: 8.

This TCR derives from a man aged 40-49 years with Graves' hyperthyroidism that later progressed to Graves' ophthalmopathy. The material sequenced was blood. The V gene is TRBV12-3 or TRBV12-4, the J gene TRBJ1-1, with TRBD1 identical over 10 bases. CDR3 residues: CASSGTGARGEAFF. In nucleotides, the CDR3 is TGTGCCAGCAGCGGGACAGGGGCTAGGGGTGAAGCTTTCTTT.